The clone carrying this T cell receptor beta chain was seen a few times. Its specificity is not known. This CDR3 contains 13 residues. The germline CDR1 and CDR2 sequences are ENHRY and SYGVKD. V lost 5 bases and J 1 base, leaving 8 bases between the germline ends. In TCRdb, the 5' RACE reads were re-called with MiXCR into one record per CDR3 protein. The table lists a few hundred thousand distinct CDR3 sequences, 14% of them singletons, with 21% in the top ten. The sample is drawn from a study of T-cell memory formation after mild COVID-19. For the study at large: The TCR clusters were mostly specific to one donor.

Study results and limitations: Unconfirmed was the SARS-CoV-2 specificity of second-wave clones that peaked on day 37. Among CD4+ contracting clones, most were CM and EM, and CD8+ ones EMRA. Cross-reactive memory seemingly joined, as some responding clones were found in pre-infection memory.

Sequenced material: PBMCs or a T cell subset sorted from them (not recorded which). The chain uses TRBV10-3 and TRBJ1-1; no clear D. The receptor comes from a young man who had mild COVID-19 (a few samples of this study predate the infection). Cell type and time point are not known. The CDR3 DNA reads as TGTGCCATCAGTCCCGGCAGGAACACTGAAGCTTTCTTT. Protein sequence: CAISPGRNTEAFF.